This passage covers 32 T cell receptor beta chains from one sample sequenced in a study of T cell clonality in common variable immunodeficiency. The table came from immunoSEQ multiplex PCR; TCRdb's copy has only in-frame clones and leaves some out. This repertoire holds roughly 32,000 clones, and none appear only once. Sequencing was performed on peripheral blood mononuclear cells. The receptor source for this set is a person between 18 and 75 years old in good health.

This clone was seen repeatedly, ten times or more. The read ends 3 residues before the CDR3 terminus; that terminus is restored from the germline J gene. This chain uses TRBV30 with TRBJ2-2; 7 bases line up with TRBD1. This CDR3 contains 15 residues. The germline V gene has CDR1 GTSNPN and CDR2 SVGIG (reference sequence). The CDR3 sequence is CAWSVQGQSGEKLFF. CDR3 DNA (partial): TGTGCCTGGAGTGTACAGGGACAGAGCGGTGAAAAG. The full variable domain, in which reference TRBV30 and TRBJ2-2 provide the parts outside the CDR3, is SQTIHQWPATLVQPVGSPLSLECTVEGTSNPNLYWYRQAAGRGLQLLFYSVGIGQISSEVPQNLSASRPQDRQFILSSKKLLLSDSGFYLCAWSVQGQSGEKLFFGEGSRLTVL.

This clone was counted ten times or more. The read terminates 3 residues ahead of where the CDR3 ends, so the germline J gene completes it. J is TRBJ1-1 and V is TRBV30; D gene ambiguous. Trimming took 4 bases from V and 1 from J, leaving 10 bases between them. Germline V gives CDR1 GTSNPN, CDR2 SVGIG (reference sequence). This CDR3 is built from 13 residues. The CDR3 here is CAWTPGQNTEAFF. CDR3 bases read: TGTGCCTGGACCCCCGGTCAGAACACTGAA.

Note on this clone: The read is 3 residues too short to cover the CDR3 end, so that end is filled in from the germline J gene. The chain uses TRBV18 and TRBJ2-3, with a possible D match to TRBD2 (6 bases). The CDR3 spans 14 residues. Germline CDR1 is KGHSH and CDR2 is LQKENI. Trimming took 3 bases from V and 4 from J, leaving 11 bases between them. Here the CDR3 reads CASSPGSGADTQYF. The DNA read from the CDR3 is TGTGCCAGCTCACCGGGTAGCGGAGCAGATACG.

This clone has at least ten counts. The CDR3 end falls 3 residues outside the read, so it is completed with the germline J gene. V and J are TRBV7-8 and TRBJ1-4; D not resolved. CDR3 length: 14 residues. The ends were cut back, 5 bases at V and 8 bases at J, with 15 bases in the middle. Germline CDR1 SGHVS, CDR2 FQNEAQ. Here the CDR3 reads CASSDHYTREKLFF. Partial CDR3 DNA: TGTGCCAGCAGCGACCACTATACAAGGGAAAAA.

There are many counts of this clone. This CDR3 reads CASSLRSSGDSYEQYF. CDR3 bases read: TGCGCCAGCAGCTTGAGGTCTAGCGGGGACTCCTACGAG. The V call is TRBV5-1, the J call TRBJ2-7; 9 bases line up with TRBD2. The CDR3 end lies 3 residues beyond the end of the read and is filled in from the germline J gene. After removal of 1 base from V and 0 bases from J, the junction contained 5 bases not matched to a gene. Per germline, CDR1 SGHRS and CDR2 YFSETQ. The CDR3 sequence is 16 residues long. Full variable domain (remainder filled in from reference TRBV5-1 and TRBJ2-7): KAGVTQTPRYLIKTRGQQVTLSCSPISGHRSVSWYQQTPGQGLQFLFEYFSETQRNKGNFPGRFSGRQFSNSRSEMNVSTLELGDSALYLCASSLRSSGDSYEQYFGPGTRLTVT.

This clone was observed a handful of times. The read falls 3 residues short of the CDR3 end, and the missing part is taken from the germline J gene. The chain is built from TRBV18 and TRBJ2-2, with 11 bases fitting TRBD1. The CDR3 has 16 residues. The V segment lost 6 bases and the J segment 6 bases; nucleotides outside the gene matches: 9. The germline gives CDR1 KGHSH, CDR2 LQKENI. The DNA read from the CDR3 is TGTGCCAGCTCGCGAGGTCCGGGACAGGGGGCCGGGGAG. Translated, it gives CASSRGPGQGAGE. The full CDR3 is CASSRGPGQGAGELFF. Combining the CDR3 with reference TRBV18 and TRBJ2-2 gives the whole variable domain NAGVMQNPRHLVRRRGQEARLRCSPMKGHSHVYWYRQLPEEGLKFMVYLQKENIIDESGMPKERFSAEFPKEGPSILRIQQVVRGDSAAYFCASSRGPGQGAGELFFGEGSRLTVL.

This clone was detected many times. The DNA ends 3 residues before the CDR3 does, and the rest of the CDR3 is filled in from the germline J gene. This rearrangement joins TRBV18 to TRBJ1-2; possible D gene TRBD1, 6 bases. The CDR3 contains 11 residues. CDR1 and CDR2 from the germline V gene are KGHSH and LQKENI. The CDR3 region is CASSGTLGYTF. Partial CDR3 DNA: TGTGCCAGCTCCGGGACACTAGGC.

This clone has a count of ten or more. The CDR3 is CASSEVANSPLHF. CDR3 DNA, as far as it was read: TGTGCCAGCAGTGAGGTGGCTAATTCACCC. The V call is TRBV2, the J call TRBJ1-6; D uncertain. The read stops 3 residues short of the end of the CDR3; the missing end is completed from the germline J gene. CDR1 is SNHLY and CDR2 is FYNNEI in the germline V gene. This CDR3 is 13 amino acids long. V was clipped by 3 bases and J by 6 bases, with 6 bases between them. The whole variable domain, filled in from reference TRBV2 and TRBJ1-6, reads EPEVTQTPSHQVTQMGQEVILRCVPISNHLYFYWYRQILGQKVEFLVSFYNNEISEKSEIFDDQFSVERPDGSNFTLKIRSTKLEDSAMYFCASSEVANSPLHFGNGTRLTVT.

This clone was seen repeatedly, ten times or more. The DNA ends 3 residues before the CDR3 does, and the rest of the CDR3 is filled in from the germline J gene. This chain links TRBV5-4 with TRBJ1-1; TRBD1 matches 10 bases. V was pared by 4 bases and J by 6 bases, with 6 bases of the junction left unmatched. Germline V CDR1 and CDR2: SGHNT, YYREEE (reference sequence). The CDR3 runs to 14 residues. This chain's CDR3 is CASSRTGGGPEAFF. CDR3 DNA (partial): TGTGCCAGCAGCAGGACAGGGGGAGGACCTGAA.

Remarks on this clone: Read sequence stops 3 residues before the CDR3 end, and the germline J gene provides the missing end. The chain recombines TRBV11-3 with TRBJ1-5; a possible D gene is TRBD1 (5 bases). The CDR3 totals 14 residues. CDR1 and CDR2 from the germline V gene are SGHNT and YENEEA. The germline V and J ends were trimmed by 1 base and 9 bases, with 13 bases remaining between them. The CDR3 DNA, read in part, is TGTGCCAGCAGCTTAGGAGGGAGGGGATCGCCC. Translated, it gives CASSLGGRGSP. The entire CDR3 protein is CASSLGGRGSPQHF.

This clone was counted between two and nine times. The CDR3 end is not reached by the read, which stops 3 residues before it; the germline J gene fills it in. V usage is TRBV10-2 and J usage is TRBJ1-3; 8 bases agree with TRBD1. Unmatched junction bases numbered 2, after V lost 8 bases and J lost 2 bases. Per the germline V gene, CDR1 is WSHSY and CDR2 is SAAADI. CDR3 length equals 13 residues. The DNA read from the CDR3 is TGCGCCAGCTTACAGGGGGCTGGAAACACC. It is translated as CASLQGAGNT. The whole CDR3 protein reads CASLQGAGNTIYF.

This clone was detected only a few times. The read halts 3 residues ahead of the CDR3 end, with the missing end drawn from the germline J gene. This chain connects TRBV19 to TRBJ2-7; 7 positions match TRBD2. The germline V gene has CDR1 LNHDA and CDR2 SQIVND (reference sequence). The junction had 8 bases not matched to a gene; V was cut back by 8 bases and J by 4 bases. CDR3 length equals 13 residues. The CDR3 loop is CASSAGVGYEQYF. The part of the CDR3 DNA that was read is TGTGCCAGTTCGGCGGGAGTTGGGTACGAG.

This clone has at least ten counts. The sequenced fragment ends 3 residues before the CDR3 boundary, so the rest is inferred from the germline J gene. V and J are TRBV30 and TRBJ2-5; tentatively, D is TRBD2 (5 bases). The CDR3 is made up of 16 amino acids. Trimming shortened V by 0 bases and J by 3 bases, and 17 bases separated the two germline ends. Germline CDR1 reads GTSNPN; CDR2 reads SVGIG (reference sequence). Incomplete CDR3 DNA: TGTGCCTGGAGTGTAGACCCGGGCGGGTGGGAAGAGACC. Protein product: CAWSVDPGGWEET. In full, the CDR3 reads CAWSVDPGGWEETQYF.

There are many counts of this clone. Read coverage stops 3 residues before the CDR3 terminus; the germline J gene supplies the remainder. The chain is built from TRBV10-1 and TRBJ1-1, with TRBD1 as a possible D gene (6 bases). CDR1 is WNHNN, CDR2 SYGVQD, per germline (reference sequence). The CDR3 contains 13 residues. V was clipped by 6 bases and J by 4 bases, with 12 bases between them. This CDR3 is CASRQGQGTEAFF. CDR3 DNA (partial): TGCGCCAGCAGACAGGGTCAGGGCACTGAA.

This clone was observed a handful of times. The CDR3 end is not reached by the read, which stops 3 residues before it; the germline J gene fills it in. The chain employs TRBV7-9 and TRBJ2-4; a possible D gene is TRBD1 (7 bases). Germline CDR1 SEHNR, CDR2 FQNEAQ (reference sequence). The CDR3 totals 14 residues. The sequenced CDR3 bases are TGTGCCAGCAGCCCGACAGGGTTGGACTATGGT. Amino acids: CASSPTGLDYG. The CDR3 reads in full as CASSPTGLDYGQYF.

This clone showed up many times. The CDR3 extends 3 residues past the end of the read, so its final part is completed from the germline J gene. The V and J genes are TRBV7-9 and TRBJ2-3; TRBD2 matches 10 bases. The CDR3 is made up of 15 amino acids. Germline trimming cut 2 bases from V and 6 bases from J; bases unmatched to any gene: 5. Per germline, CDR1 SEHNR and CDR2 FQNEAQ (reference sequence). The covered CDR3 bases are TGTGCCAGCAGCTTACGAGCGGGAGGGGAGGATACG. As protein: CASSLRAGGEDT. In full, the CDR3 reads CASSLRAGGEDTQYF.

This clone has just a few counts. Read data end 3 residues before the CDR3 end; the end is taken from the germline J gene. The chain couples TRBV19 to TRBJ2-3, with 9 bases matching TRBD1. Germline-derived CDR1 and CDR2 are LNHDA and SQIVND (reference sequence). This CDR3 has 17 amino acids. After removal of 6 bases from V and 4 bases from J, the junction contained 14 bases not matched to a gene. Partial CDR3 DNA: TGTGCCAGTAGACCATCTACCGGGACAGGGTTTTCAGATACG. Translating gives CASRPSTGTGFSDT. The complete CDR3 reads CASRPSTGTGFSDTQYF.

Ten or more counts support this clone. The CDR3 end falls 3 residues outside the read, so it is completed with the germline J gene. The chain combines TRBV5-1 with TRBJ1-1; D is perhaps TRBD1 (5 bases). The CDR3 runs to 13 residues. V lost 4 bases and J 1 base, leaving 8 bases between the germline ends. The V gene's germline CDR1 is SGHRS and CDR2 YFSETQ. The DNA read from the CDR3 is TGCGCCAGCAGCCAAGGACAGAACACTGAA. This sequence encodes CASSQGQNTE. The whole CDR3 is CASSQGQNTEAFF.

This clone was counted at least ten times. The read ends 3 residues early relative to the CDR3; the germline J gene fills the gap. The chain carries TRBV30 and TRBJ1-1, with D unclear. The CDR3 consists of 14 residues. Trimming shortened V by 0 bases and J by 0 bases, and 8 bases separated the two germline ends. From germline, CDR1 is GTSNPN and CDR2 SVGIG (reference sequence). CDR3 sequence: CAWSVLHLNTEAFF. Incomplete CDR3 DNA: TGTGCCTGGAGTGTACTTCATCTGAACACTGAA.

This clone was counted at least ten times. The read finishes 3 residues shy of the CDR3 end, and the germline J gene is used to complete it. J is TRBJ1-2 and V is TRBV18; 7 positions agree with TRBD1. The junction had 13 bases not matched to a gene; V was cut back by 3 bases and J by 0 bases. Germline V lookup: CDR1 KGHSH, CDR2 LQKENI. This CDR3 has 18 amino acids. The CDR3 loop is CASSPRSGQSNTNYGYTF. Incomplete CDR3 DNA: TGTGCCAGCTCACCCAGGTCGGGACAGTCGAACACTAACTATGGC.

This clone was seen at least ten times. The read falls 3 residues short of the CDR3 end, and the missing part is taken from the germline J gene. J is TRBJ2-6 and V is TRBV7-3; 9 bases line up with TRBD1. Per germline, CDR1 SGHTA and CDR2 FQGTGA. With 5 bases clipped from V and 4 bases from J, the junction kept 12 bases outside the gene matches. CDR3 length equals 18 residues. Partial CDR3 DNA: TGTGCCAGCAGCACCCGGACAGGGGCTCTGGCGGGGGCCAACGTC. Translating gives CASSTRTGALAGANV. The full CDR3 protein reads CASSTRTGALAGANVLTF.

There are many counts of this clone. The read halts 3 residues ahead of the CDR3 end, with the missing end drawn from the germline J gene. The chain couples TRBV7-8 to TRBJ1-6; 9 nucleotides agree with TRBD1. V was pared by 0 bases and J by 9 bases, with 6 bases of the junction left unmatched. The V gene's germline CDR1 is SGHVS and CDR2 FQNEAQ. The CDR3 is 16 amino acids. The sequenced part of the CDR3 DNA is TGTGCCAGCAGCTTAGCGAGGACAGGGGATGGTTCACCC. Translating gives CASSLARTGDGSP. The full CDR3 protein reads CASSLARTGDGSPLHF.

The table lists this clone with many counts. The observed sequence ends 3 residues before the CDR3 terminus, with the missing tail filled in from the germline J gene. This sequence joins TRBV30 and TRBJ1-4; TRBD1 agrees at 7 bases. Trimming cost V 0 bases and J 8 bases; bases outside gene matches: 15. Germline V gene data show CDR1 as GTSNPN and CDR2 as SVGIG (reference sequence). CDR3 length equals 17 residues. This CDR3 reads CAWSVGDSWIFGEKLFF. The sequenced part of the CDR3 DNA is TGTGCCTGGAGTGTAGGGGACAGTTGGATTTTCGGAGAAAAA.

This clone was counted ten times or more. The read finishes 3 residues shy of the CDR3 end, and the germline J gene is used to complete it. This rearrangement joins TRBV6-2 or TRBV6-3 to TRBJ2-7; 9 positions agree with TRBD1. Trimming removed 6 bases from V and 0 bases from J; junction bases left unmatched: 9. The CDR3 is 16 amino acids. Germline CDR1 reads MNHEY; CDR2 reads SVGEGT. Here the CDR3 reads CASRFTGTGNSYEQYF. CDR3 DNA, as far as it was read: TGTGCCAGCAGATTTACCGGGACAGGGAACTCCTACGAG.

This clone occurred many times. The CDR3 end falls 3 residues outside the read, so it is completed with the germline J gene. J is TRBJ2-7 and V is TRBV18; a weak D match, TRBD2 (5 bases). Between the trimmed V and J ends, which lost 2 bases and 2 bases, there was a span of 13 bases. Germline CDR1 KGHSH, CDR2 LQKENI. This CDR3 spans 15 amino acids. Here the CDR3 reads CASSPIKDLTYEQYF. The covered CDR3 bases are TGTGCCAGCTCACCAATCAAGGACTTGACCTACGAG.

This clone was seen more than once but under ten times. The read is 3 residues too short to cover the CDR3 end, so that end is filled in from the germline J gene. V gene TRBV2 combines with J gene TRBJ1-5; 7 positions match TRBD1. The CDR3 sequence is 15 residues long. V shed 8 bases and J 0 bases; nucleotides not matched to a gene: 7. Germline V gives CDR1 SNHLY, CDR2 FYNNEI. The CDR3 bases that were read are TGTGCCAGCGGACCGCAGGGGGATAGCAATCAGCCC. Its protein product is CASGPQGDSNQP. The CDR3 in its entirety is CASGPQGDSNQPQHF.

In its sample, this clone is medium-sized. The sequence runs out 3 residues before the end of the CDR3; the remainder is reconstructed from the germline J gene. This chain links TRBV20-1 with TRBJ2-4, with a tentative D call TRBD1 (5 bases). CDR3 size: 11 residues. Trimming cost V 5 bases and J 8 bases, with 10 bases left between them. Germline-derived CDR1 and CDR2 are DFQATT and SNEGSKA (reference sequence). Partial CDR3 DNA: TGCAGTGCTGCCCTAGGGGACATT. Amino acid sequence: CSAALGDI. The entire CDR3 sequence reads CSAALGDIQYF.

This clone was seen ten or more times. The missing CDR3 end, 3 residues past where the read stops, is filled in from the germline J gene. V usage is TRBV2 and J usage is TRBJ2-6; D ambiguous. CDR3 size: 15 residues. Trimming stripped 7 bases from V and 0 bases from J, with 10 bases between. Germline CDR1 reads SNHLY; CDR2 reads FYNNEI. CDR3: CASTTLFSGANVLTF. CDR3 DNA (partial): TGTGCCAGCACCACACTATTCTCTGGGGCCAACGTC.

This clone appeared many times. The observed sequence ends 3 residues before the CDR3 terminus, with the missing tail filled in from the germline J gene. This chain uses TRBV6-8 with TRBJ2-7; no clear D gene. V was shortened by 7 bases and J by 4 bases, with 20 bases between the two germline ends. This CDR3 is built from 15 residues. Germline V gene sequence: CDR1 MNHGY, CDR2 SAAAGT. The CDR3 sequence: CASILKRGRAYEQYF. The sequenced part of the CDR3 DNA is TGTGCCAGCATTTTAAAACGAGGAAGGGCGTACGAG.

This clone was recorded many times. The read finishes 3 residues shy of the CDR3 end, and the germline J gene is used to complete it. The chain employs TRBV7-3 and TRBJ2-6; 7 nucleotides agree with TRBD1. V shed 5 bases, J shed 2 bases, and the junction held 12 bases outside the gene matches. This CDR3 has 18 residues. CDR1 is SGHTA and CDR2 is FQGTGA in the germline V gene. CDR3 DNA, as far as it was read: TGTGCCAGCAGCCAAAATGCACCCGACAGGGCTGGGGCCAACGTC. Protein sequence: CASSQNAPDRAGANV. In full, the CDR3 is CASSQNAPDRAGANVLTF.

To note about this clone: With the read ending 3 residues before the CDR3 end, the germline J gene is used to fill in that end. This chain uses TRBV7-6 with TRBJ2-4; 8 bases match TRBD1. Germline-derived CDR1 and CDR2 are SGHVS and FNYEAQ. The CDR3 loop spans 15 amino acids. CDR3 residues: CASSPEGSRGRGQYF. The CDR3 DNA, read in part, is TGTGCCAGCAGCCCCGAGGGATCCAGGGGGCGCGGT.

Concerning this clone itself: The CDR3 end lies 3 residues beyond the end of the read and is filled in from the germline J gene. The chain carries TRBV30 and TRBJ2-7; 8 bases fit TRBD2. The V and J ends lost 5 bases and 4 bases, in that order; junction bases with no gene match: 10. The CDR3 consists of 14 residues. Germline CDR1 and CDR2: GTSNPN and SVGIG (reference sequence). CDR3 DNA (partial): TGTGCCTGGGCCGTCCCGGGACTAGAATACGAG. Residues: CAWAVPGLEYE. The entire CDR3 sequence reads CAWAVPGLEYEQYF.